The source of this T cell receptor (beta chain) is a study of T cell repertoires in cytomegalovirus infection. Study-level information: Shared public TCR beta signatures pointed to both CMV infection and a matching HLA type. Whole-study findings and limits: The study found HLA-C-restricted CMV-specific TCR beta clonotypes dominating the ex vivo response. Summed frequency of public TCR beta families distinguished CMV carriers with the relevant HLA.

About this clonotype: Its target is unknown.

TCRdb analysed the reads with MiXCR anew, one entry per CDR3 protein. The profile shows nearly 650,000 distinct CDR3 sequences, roughly a quarter of them singletons. This CDR3 has 17 residues. Germline assignment: CDR1 SNHLY and CDR2 FYNNEI. V was cut by 3 bases and J by 10 bases, with 22 bases left in between. The rearrangement joins TRBV2 to TRBJ1-6; D perhaps matches TRBD1 (5 bases). Sequencing was performed on CD8+ T cells from PBMCs. The TCR was taken from a human donor in good health (CMV status not recorded). Some clones in this sample may be carry-over from other donors' samples. CDR3: CASSDEKEGKKRSPLHF. In DNA form, the CDR3 reads TGTGCCAGCAGTGACGAAAAAGAGGGGAAGAAAAGGTCACCCCTCCACTTT.